Presented here are 27 T cell receptor beta chains from one specimen sequenced in a study of cytomegalovirus exposure and HLA in healthy donors. Sequenced by immunoSEQ multiplex PCR; TCRdb stores in-frame clones only, minus some. This sample has approximately 300,000 clones, with 70% to 90% found just once. Material for sequencing was PBMCs. The origin of the receptors is a woman younger than 30 in good health and CMV-seronegative.

The rearrangement joins TRBV28 to TRBJ2-7, with TRBD1 identical over 9 bases. CDR3 length: 13 residues. The trim removed 7 bases at V and 4 bases at J, leaving 5 bases unmatched. Germline V gene sequence: CDR1 MDHEN, CDR2 SYDVKM. The CDR3 bases are TGTGCCAGCACCGGGACAGGGCTATACGAGCAGTACTTC. It encodes CASTGTGLYEQYF.

The CDR3 DNA reads TGTGCCAGTAGTCCACAGGGGCAAGAGACCCAGTACTTC. This encodes CASSPQGQETQYF. V is TRBV19 and J is TRBJ2-5; 7 bases agree with TRBD1. Germline V CDR1 and CDR2: LNHDA, SQIVND (reference sequence). The CDR3 covers 13 residues. The trim removed 5 bases at V and 2 bases at J, leaving 2 bases unmatched.

The genes are TRBV15 and TRBJ2-2; 8 bases map to TRBD1. V was clipped by 3 bases and J by 2 bases; unmatched bases: 5. Germline V lookup: CDR1 LNHNV, CDR2 YYDKDF (reference sequence). The CDR3 has 16 amino acids. CDR3 DNA sequence: TGTGCCACCAGCAGTGCCCCAGGGGGCAACACCGGGGAGCTGTTTTTT. Amino acid sequence: CATSSAPGGNTGELFF.

The rearrangement uses TRBV19 and TRBJ2-7; the D gene is possibly TRBD1 (5 bases). The CDR3 is 14 residues long. Germline V lookup: CDR1 LNHDA, CDR2 SQIVND (reference sequence). V was trimmed by 3 bases and J by 3 bases, leaving 12 bases between them. The CDR3 DNA is TGTGCCAGTAGTATCTCGACAGCCAACTACGAGCAGTACTTC. Translation gives CASSISTANYEQYF. Full variable domain (missing parts from reference TRBV19 and TRBJ2-7): DGGITQSPKYLFRKEGQNVTLSCEQNLNHDAMYWYRQDPGQGLRLIYYSQIVNDFQKGDIAEGYSVSREKKESFPLTVTSAQKNPTAFYLCASSISTANYEQYFGPGTRLTVT.

The chain recombines TRBV5-1 with TRBJ1-5, with D possibly matching TRBD1 (6 bases). CDR1 and CDR2 (germline): SGHRS, YFSETQ. The CDR3 is 15 amino acids. V lost 4 bases to trimming and J lost 4 bases, with 15 bases between them. The CDR3 DNA reads as TGCGCCAGCAGCCGGGACATTGGGCCGAATCAGCCCCAGCATTTT. Protein: CASSRDIGPNQPQHF.

J is TRBJ1-1 and V is TRBV29-1; tentatively, D is TRBD1 (6 bases). The CDR3 runs 13 residues. Germline assignment: CDR1 SQVTM and CDR2 ANQGSEA. Trimming removed 7 bases from V and 4 bases from J, with 16 bases in between. The CDR3 loop is CSAYTGFRTEAFF. In DNA, the CDR3 is TGCAGCGCTTACACAGGGTTTCGCACTGAAGCTTTCTTT.

The gene calls are TRBV6-5 and TRBJ1-2, with a possible D match to TRBD1 (5 bases). The CDR3 is 15 residues long. Trimming took off 1 base at V and 8 bases at J, with 17 bases between the two ends. Germline CDR1 MNHEY, CDR2 SVGAGI. The chain's CDR3 is CASSYYSSGLYGYTF. As DNA, the CDR3 is TGTGCCAGCAGTTACTATTCCTCAGGGTTGTACGGCTACACCTTC.

This clone was seen more than once but under ten times. The V gene is TRBV28, the J gene TRBJ2-1; 7 bases agree with TRBD2. V was pared by 7 bases and J by 1 base, with 4 bases of the junction left unmatched. CDR1 MDHEN and CDR2 SYDVKM come from the germline V gene. This CDR3 comprises 14 residues. CDR3 sequence reads: CASTWGGSYNEQFF. The CDR3 nucleotides read TGTGCCAGCACCTGGGGGGGTTCCTACAATGAGCAGTTCTTC.

The genes are TRBV4-1 and TRBJ1-4, with D tentatively TRBD1 (6 bases). Trimming removed 3 bases at V and 8 bases at J, with 19 bases between. The germline V gene has CDR1 MGHRA and CDR2 YSYEKL. This CDR3 contains 16 residues. In DNA form, the CDR3 reads TGCGCCAGCAGCCAGTTGGGGACACCCAGAGGGGAAAAACTGTTTTTT. Protein sequence: CASSQLGTPRGEKLFF.

This sequence joins TRBV13 and TRBJ2-7, with D possibly being TRBD2 (5 bases). The germline CDR1 and CDR2 sequences are PRHDT and FYEKMQ (reference sequence). The CDR3 is 13 residues long. V was clipped by 4 bases and J by 4 bases, with 11 bases between them. The CDR3 spells CASSSIGEYEQYF. The CDR3 DNA is TGTGCCAGCAGCTCCATTGGGGAGTACGAGCAGTACTTC.

The V and J genes are TRBV6-1 and TRBJ2-7, with D perhaps matching TRBD2 (6 bases). The V gene's germline CDR1 is MNHNS and CDR2 SASEGT. V dropped 8 bases and J dropped 1 base, with 12 bases sitting between them. The CDR3 runs to 13 residues. The CDR3 sequence: CASWRDQSYEQYF. DNA of the CDR3: TGTGCCAGCTGGCGGGACCAGTCCTACGAGCAGTACTTC.

This chain links TRBV5-1 with TRBJ1-1; D gene uncertain. The germline gives CDR1 SGHRS, CDR2 YFSETQ. The germline V and J ends were trimmed by 6 bases and 11 bases, with 20 bases remaining between them. This CDR3 contains 13 residues. The CDR3, as DNA: TGCGCCAGCATGGCGAGGGCCGACTCAGAGGCTTTCTTT. Translated: CASMARADSEAFF.

The rearrangement joins TRBV29-1 to TRBJ2-7; 9 positions agree with TRBD2. The CDR3 covers 15 residues. Germline V gives CDR1 SQVTM, CDR2 ANQGSEA. After removal of 5 bases from V and 2 bases from J, the junction contained 10 bases not matched to a gene. In DNA form, the CDR3 reads TGCAGCGTTTCACGCCGACTAGCGGATACCTACGAGCAGTACTTC. Its translation is CSVSRRLADTYEQYF.

V gene TRBV7-8 combines with J gene TRBJ1-2; D possibly corresponds to TRBD1 (5 bases). Between the trimmed V and J ends, which lost 3 bases and 3 bases, there was a span of 11 bases. CDR3 length equals 14 residues. CDR1 is SGHVS and CDR2 is FQNEAQ in the germline V gene. The CDR3 protein is CASSFQGVDYGYTF. CDR3 DNA: TGTGCCAGCAGCTTCCAGGGTGTGGACTATGGCTACACCTTC.

This chain connects TRBV27 to TRBJ2-2; 11 nucleotides align to TRBD1. The CDR3 contains 15 residues. J lost 4 bases, V lost 10 bases, and 8 bases had no gene match. CDR1 is MNHEY and CDR2 is SMNVEV in the germline V gene (reference sequence). Here the CDR3 reads CATSGTGGTTGELFF. For the CDR3, the DNA is TGTGCCACTTCCGGGACAGGGGGGACCACCGGGGAGCTGTTTTTT.

The chain combines TRBV7-9 with TRBJ2-1; D unclear. The ends were cut back, 5 bases at V and 15 bases at J, with 17 bases in the middle. CDR1 SEHNR and CDR2 FQNEAQ come from the germline V gene (reference sequence). The CDR3 is 12 residues long. The CDR3 protein is CASSPASVTLFF. CDR3 bases: TGTGCCAGCAGCCCGGCTAGTGTCACTTTGTTCTTC.

Written as DNA, the CDR3 is TGTGCCAGCAGCGCGGGACTCATACCCTACGAGCAGTACTTC. Translated: CASSAGLIPYEQYF. The V gene is TRBV5-4, the J gene TRBJ2-7; possibly TRBD2 for D (6 bases). The ends were cut back, 4 bases at V and 2 bases at J, with 13 bases in the middle. Germline lookup yields CDR1 SGHNT and CDR2 YYREEE (reference sequence). This CDR3 is built from 14 residues.

As concerns this clone: The same CDR3 is also encoded by other DNA sequences in this sample. The chain joins TRBV4-3 to TRBJ2-7; weak D call: TRBD2 (5 bases). The CDR3 has 14 residues. Trimming took 0 bases from V and 4 from J, leaving 10 bases between them. Germline V gene lookup returns CDR1 LGHNA and CDR2 YSLEER. The chain's CDR3 is CASSQDRGSYEQYF. The CDR3 nucleotides are TGCGCCAGCAGCCAAGATCGGGGATCTTACGAGCAGTACTTC.

The V and J genes are TRBV6-1 and TRBJ2-7; TRBD2 aligns across 9 bases. Trimming at V came to 4 bases and at J to 2 bases, leaving 6 bases not matched to a gene. The CDR3 totals 15 residues. Germline V gene lookup returns CDR1 MNHNS and CDR2 SASEGT. For the CDR3, the DNA is TGTGCCAGCAGTGCAGGACTAGCGCAAACCTACGAGCAGTACTTC. This gives the protein CASSAGLAQTYEQYF.

This chain joins TRBV4-2 and TRBJ1-1; 9 bases fit TRBD1. With 2 bases clipped from V and 5 bases from J, the junction kept 6 bases outside the gene matches. This CDR3 has 15 residues. Germline CDR1 and CDR2: LGHNA and YNFKEQ. The CDR3 bases are TGTGCCAGCAGCCAATATGACAGGGGGGCGACTGAAGCTTTCTTT. This translates into CASSQYDRGATEAFF.

The V gene is TRBV4-1, the J gene TRBJ2-4, with a tentative D call TRBD2 (7 bases). Germline loops: CDR1 MGHRA, CDR2 YSYEKL. V gave up 6 bases and J gave up 0 bases, with 18 bases separating them. CDR3 size: 17 residues. The CDR3 sequence: CASRNPAGALAKNIQYF. DNA for the CDR3: TGCGCCAGCAGAAACCCGGCGGGGGCCTTAGCCAAAAACATTCAGTACTTC.

The rearrangement uses TRBV7-2 and TRBJ1-2, with TRBD1 identical over 7 bases. The germline V gene has CDR1 SGHTA and CDR2 FQGNSA. With V trimmed by 5 bases and J by 7 bases, 13 bases remained unmatched. The CDR3 covers 15 residues. CDR3 bases: TGTGCCAGCAGCCCAGGAGGAGGGGGCGCCGCTGGCTACACCTTC. This translates into CASSPGGGGAAGYTF.

This clone was seen more than once but under ten times. The chain uses TRBV5-1 and TRBJ1-2, with D unresolved. The CDR3 runs 13 residues. V was cut by 2 bases and J by 5 bases, with 10 bases left in between. Germline CDR1 SGHRS, CDR2 YFSETQ. The CDR3 DNA reads as TGCGCCAGCAGCTTTGACGGGGAATATGGCTACACCTTC. This sequence encodes CASSFDGEYGYTF.

J is TRBJ2-7 and V is TRBV9; TRBD1 agrees at 8 bases. Germline trimming cut 3 bases from V and 5 bases from J; bases unmatched to any gene: 4. CDR1 is SGDLS and CDR2 is YYNGEE in the germline V gene. The CDR3 has 13 residues. The CDR3 loop is CASSGLTGDEQYF. The CDR3, as DNA: TGTGCCAGCAGCGGCCTGACAGGGGACGAGCAGTACTTC.

This chain links TRBV4-2 with TRBJ2-1; 8 positions agree with TRBD2. V lost 4 bases to trimming and J lost 7 bases; unmatched junction nucleotides: 12. There are 16 residues in the CDR3. The germline V gene encodes CDR1 LGHNA and CDR2 YNFKEQ. The CDR3 loop is CASSPDTGGTGNEQFF. DNA for the CDR3: TGTGCCAGCAGCCCTGACACGGGAGGGACGGGTAATGAGCAGTTCTTC.

V is TRBV18 and J is TRBJ2-5; TRBD1 matches 9 bases. The CDR3 consists of 16 residues. Germline lookup yields CDR1 KGHSH and CDR2 LQKENI. With V trimmed by 6 bases and J by 5 bases, 13 bases remained unmatched. The CDR3 sequence: CASSTAGQGNLETQYF. For the CDR3, the DNA is TGTGCCAGCTCCACCGCTGGACAGGGGAATTTGGAGACCCAGTACTTC. The variable domain in full, with the rest retrieved from reference TRBV18 and TRBJ2-5, is NAGVMQNPRHLVRRRGQEARLRCSPMKGHSHVYWYRQLPEEGLKFMVYLQKENIIDESGMPKERFSAEFPKEGPSILRIQQVVRGDSAAYFCASSTAGQGNLETQYFGPGTRLLVL.

The chain is built from TRBV10-3 and TRBJ2-7; 10 bases line up with TRBD2. V dropped 3 bases and J dropped 3; count of bases not matched to a gene: 2. This CDR3 region has 14 residues. Germline CDR1 reads ENHRY; CDR2 reads SYGVKD. Here the CDR3 reads CAISDSSGSYEQYF. The CDR3 DNA is TGTGCCATCAGTGATTCTAGCGGGAGCTACGAGCAGTACTTC.